A selection of T cell receptor beta chains follows, all from one sample in a study of blood T cell repertoires in COVID-19. Sequencing used immunoSEQ multiplex PCR; TCRdb keeps in-frame clones, though not all of them. The table lists more than 100,000 clones, around 80% of them singletons. The sequencing sample was made of peripheral blood. These receptors were collected from a man in his sixties with active or convalescent COVID-19. The CDR3 runs from the conserved cysteine through the conserved F or W. D genes are given only for firm matches.

TRBJ2-3	.	TRBV11-2	CASRALTSHLTDTQYF
TRBJ2-5	TRBD2	TRBV13	CASSGRTSGRGEETQYF
TRBJ2-2	TRBD2	TRBV18	CASALADTGELFF
TRBJ2-7	TRBD2	TRBV3-1/TRBV3-2	CASSQGSPGLAGGPEQYF
TRBJ2-7	.	TRBV5-1	CASSLAGSEGEQYF
TRBJ1-2	TRBD1	TRBV18	CASSHRGTGDYGYTF
TRBJ2-1	TRBD2	TRBV9	CASSPKGGTSQFF
TRBJ1-5	.	TRBV30	CAWSSSYGNQPQHF
TRBJ1-5	.	TRBV5-6	CASSRGNQPQHF
TRBJ1-5	TRBD1	TRBV3-1/TRBV3-2	CASGNRDSHQPQHF
TRBJ1-4	.	TRBV7-9	CASSLATRQNEKLFF
TRBJ2-7	.	TRBV10-3	CAISRQDSYEQYF
TRBJ2-1	.	TRBV28	CASTTRRNEQFF
TRBJ2-7	TRBD1	TRBV7-6	CASSPLGTGWYEQYF
TRBJ1-6	.	TRBV12-3/TRBV12-4	CASSTNRVSPLHF
TRBJ2-1	TRBD2	TRBV7-6	CASSLVTSGKSTEQFF
TRBJ2-7	.	TRBV3-1/TRBV3-2	CASSQVQGTEQYF
TRBJ1-1	.	TRBV7-9	CASSLAAVGGYEAFF
TRBJ2-7	.	TRBV10-3	CAISESQSGYEQYF
TRBJ2-5	TRBD2	TRBV2	CASRLTSGRSQETQYF
TRBJ2-1	TRBD1	TRBV3-1/TRBV3-2	CASSPRDRGGEQFF
TRBJ2-2	.	TRBV28	CASSLPLAPNTGELFF
TRBJ1-1	.	TRBV19	CASSSEQGFTEAFF
TRBJ2-7	TRBD1	TRBV28	CASIPDRRDRLYEQYF
TRBJ2-7	TRBD1	TRBV14	CASSPGTVSYEQYF
TRBJ2-7	TRBD1	TRBV5-1	CASSLGGTGSSYEQYF
TRBJ2-5	.	TRBV19	CASSPTGTMFQETQYF
TRBJ2-2	TRBD1	TRBV7-3	CASSLPGQGVLFF
TRBJ2-1	TRBD1	TRBV5-5	CASSFGTGDLRITNEQFF
TRBJ1-3	.	TRBV7-6	CASSLGRTARSGNTIYF
TRBJ1-4	TRBD1	TRBV27	CASSRQGSDNEKLFF
TRBJ2-1	TRBD1	TRBV28	CASSSQGAIRYNEQFF
TRBJ2-7	TRBD2	TRBV7-8	CASSLLIGTSGSPSSYEQYF
TRBJ2-3	TRBD2	TRBV9	CASSTIERGLQYF
TRBJ1-2	.	TRBV28	CASQGPYGYTF
TRBJ2-7	.	TRBV9	CASSVGVGREGEQYF
TRBJ2-1	.	TRBV9	CASSGHRAGGNEQFF
TRBJ2-7	TRBD1	TRBV6-5	CATTPRQGGMYEQYF
TRBJ2-5	.	TRBV24-1	CATSQGSSETQYF
TRBJ1-1	.	TRBV28	CASSLPGMNTEAFF
TRBJ2-7	.	TRBV14	CASSPQGTYEQYF
TRBJ2-2	TRBD2	TRBV5-4	CASSFGGGGELFF
TRBJ2-4	.	TRBV19	CASSEAFWTKNIQYF
TRBJ2-1	TRBD2	TRBV6-2/TRBV6-3	CASSHPQGSGRTNEQFF
TRBJ1-1	.	TRBV5-5	CASSRGWQNTEAFF
TRBJ1-4	.	TRBV27	CASRTLENPSPEKLFF
TRBJ1-6	TRBD1	TRBV6-5	CASRRQTGVLSPLHF
TRBJ1-2	TRBD1	TRBV10-3	CATDPGGGNYGYTF